This T cell receptor (beta chain) appears in the sequencing data of a study of response to subunit inactivated influenza vaccine. This clonotype was counted between two and nine times. TCRdb re-called the RT-PCR reads with MiXCR, one entry per CDR3 protein. Among a few hundred thousand distinct CDR3 sequences listed, approximately 7.2% were seen once. The CDR3 loop spans 13 amino acids. CDR1 and CDR2 from the germline V gene are MDHEN and SYDVKM. Trimming took 7 bases from V and 4 from J, leaving 11 bases between them. The TCR sequence derives from a man between 50 and 75 years old who received an inactivated influenza vaccine. V gene TRBV28 combines with J gene TRBJ2-1, with TRBD1 as a possible D gene (6 bases). The sequences come from PBMCs from blood, collected around 25 months after vaccination. CDR3 sequence: CASKAQGYNEQFF. In DNA form, the CDR3 reads TGTGCCAGCAAAGCCCAGGGGTACAATGAGCAGTTCTTC.